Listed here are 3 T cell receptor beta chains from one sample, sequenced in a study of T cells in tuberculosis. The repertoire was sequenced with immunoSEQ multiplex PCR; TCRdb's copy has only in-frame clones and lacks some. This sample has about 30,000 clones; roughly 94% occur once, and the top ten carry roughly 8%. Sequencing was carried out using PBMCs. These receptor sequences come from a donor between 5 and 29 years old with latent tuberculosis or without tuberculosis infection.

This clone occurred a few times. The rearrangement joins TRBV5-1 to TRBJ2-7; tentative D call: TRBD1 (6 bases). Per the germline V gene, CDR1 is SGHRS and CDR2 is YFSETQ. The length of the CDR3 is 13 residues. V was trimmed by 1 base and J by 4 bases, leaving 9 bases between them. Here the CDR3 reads CASSLTQGYEQYF. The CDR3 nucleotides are TGCGCCAGCAGCTTGACTCAGGGGTACGAGCAGTACTTC.

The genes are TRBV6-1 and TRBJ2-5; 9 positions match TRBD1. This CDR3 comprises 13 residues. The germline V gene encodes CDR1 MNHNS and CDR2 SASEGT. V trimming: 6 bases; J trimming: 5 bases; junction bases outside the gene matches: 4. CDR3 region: CASSGGTGETQYF. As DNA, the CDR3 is TGTGCCAGCAGCGGGGGGACAGGGGAGACCCAGTACTTC.

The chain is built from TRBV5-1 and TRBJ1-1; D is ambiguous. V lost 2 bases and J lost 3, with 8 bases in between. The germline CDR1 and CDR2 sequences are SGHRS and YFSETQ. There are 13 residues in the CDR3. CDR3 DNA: TGCGCCAGCAGCTTTGCAGGCGACACTGAAGCTTTCTTT. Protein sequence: CASSFAGDTEAFF.